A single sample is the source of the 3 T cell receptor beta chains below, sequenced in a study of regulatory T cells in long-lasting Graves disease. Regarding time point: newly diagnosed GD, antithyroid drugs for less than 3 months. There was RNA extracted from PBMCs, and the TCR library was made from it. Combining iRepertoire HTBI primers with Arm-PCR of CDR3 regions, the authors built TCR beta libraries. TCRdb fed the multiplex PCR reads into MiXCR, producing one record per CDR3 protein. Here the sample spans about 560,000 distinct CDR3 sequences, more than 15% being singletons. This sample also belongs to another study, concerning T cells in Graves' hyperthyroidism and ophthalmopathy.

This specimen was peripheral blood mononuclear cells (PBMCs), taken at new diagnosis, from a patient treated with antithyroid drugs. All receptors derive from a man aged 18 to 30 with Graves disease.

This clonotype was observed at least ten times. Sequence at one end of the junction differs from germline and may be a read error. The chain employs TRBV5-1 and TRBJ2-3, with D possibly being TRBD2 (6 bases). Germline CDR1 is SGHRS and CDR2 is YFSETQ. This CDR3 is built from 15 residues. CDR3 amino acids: CASSFTGGGTDTQYF. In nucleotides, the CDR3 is TGTGCCAGCAGCTTCACCGGGGGAGGCACAGATACGCAGTATTTT.

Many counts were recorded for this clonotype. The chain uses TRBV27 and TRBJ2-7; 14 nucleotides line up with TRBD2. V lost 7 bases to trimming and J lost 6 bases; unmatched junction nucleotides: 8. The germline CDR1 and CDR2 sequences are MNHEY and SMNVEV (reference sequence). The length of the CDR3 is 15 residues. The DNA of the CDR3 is TGTGCCAGCACCCCGGGGACTAGCGGGAGTGGCGAGCAGTACTTC. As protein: CASTPGTSGSGEQYF.

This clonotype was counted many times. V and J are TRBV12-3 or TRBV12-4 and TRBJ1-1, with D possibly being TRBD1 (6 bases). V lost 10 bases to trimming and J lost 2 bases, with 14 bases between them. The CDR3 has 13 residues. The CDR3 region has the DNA TGTGCCACCCGGCGGACAGACAACACTGAAGCTTTCTTT. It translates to CATRRTDNTEAFF.